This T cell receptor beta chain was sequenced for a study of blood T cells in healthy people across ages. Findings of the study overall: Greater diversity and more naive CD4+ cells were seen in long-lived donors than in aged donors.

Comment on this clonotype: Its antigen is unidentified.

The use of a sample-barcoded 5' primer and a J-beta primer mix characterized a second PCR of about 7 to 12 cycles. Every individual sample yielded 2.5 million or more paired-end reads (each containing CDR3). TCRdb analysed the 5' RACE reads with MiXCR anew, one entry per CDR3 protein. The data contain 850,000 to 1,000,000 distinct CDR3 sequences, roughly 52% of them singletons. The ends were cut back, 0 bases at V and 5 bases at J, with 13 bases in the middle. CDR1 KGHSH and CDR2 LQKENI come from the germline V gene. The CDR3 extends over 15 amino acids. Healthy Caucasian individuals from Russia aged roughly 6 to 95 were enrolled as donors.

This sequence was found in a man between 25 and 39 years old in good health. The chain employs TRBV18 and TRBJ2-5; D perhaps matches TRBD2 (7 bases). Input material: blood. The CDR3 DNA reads TGTGCCAGCTCACCACCTCGGGGGGCCACCGAGACCCAGTACTTC. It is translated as CASSPPRGATETQYF.